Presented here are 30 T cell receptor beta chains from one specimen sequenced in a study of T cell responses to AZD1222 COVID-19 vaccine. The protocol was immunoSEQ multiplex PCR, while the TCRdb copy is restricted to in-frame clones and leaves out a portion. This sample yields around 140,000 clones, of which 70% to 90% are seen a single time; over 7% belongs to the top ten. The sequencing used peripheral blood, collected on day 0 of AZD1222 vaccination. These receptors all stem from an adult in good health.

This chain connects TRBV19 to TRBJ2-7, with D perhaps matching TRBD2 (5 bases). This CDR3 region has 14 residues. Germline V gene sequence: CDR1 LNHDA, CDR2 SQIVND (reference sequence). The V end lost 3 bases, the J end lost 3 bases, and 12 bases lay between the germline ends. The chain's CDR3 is CASSMGRGSYEQYF. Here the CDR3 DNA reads TGTGCCAGTAGTATGGGGAGAGGGAGCTACGAGCAGTACTTC. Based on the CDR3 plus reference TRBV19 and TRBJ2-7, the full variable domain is DGGITQSPKYLFRKEGQNVTLSCEQNLNHDAMYWYRQDPGQGLRLIYYSQIVNDFQKGDIAEGYSVSREKKESFPLTVTSAQKNPTAFYLCASSMGRGSYEQYFGPGTRLTVT.

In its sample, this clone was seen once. The CDR3: CASSPTGGRNTIYF. CDR3 DNA: TGCGCCAGCAGCCCTACGGGGGGTAGGAACACCATATATTTT. The chain is built from TRBV4-1 and TRBJ1-3; tentatively, D is TRBD1 (5 bases). From germline, CDR1 is MGHRA and CDR2 YSYEKL. Trimming removed 4 bases at V and 7 bases at J, with 14 bases between. The CDR3 spans 14 residues.

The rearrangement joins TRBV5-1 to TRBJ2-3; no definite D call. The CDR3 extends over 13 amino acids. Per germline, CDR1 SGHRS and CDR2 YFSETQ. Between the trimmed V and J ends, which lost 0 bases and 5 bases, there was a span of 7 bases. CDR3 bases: TGCGCCAGCAGCTTGGACAGTCGAGATACGCAGTATTTT. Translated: CASSLDSRDTQYF.

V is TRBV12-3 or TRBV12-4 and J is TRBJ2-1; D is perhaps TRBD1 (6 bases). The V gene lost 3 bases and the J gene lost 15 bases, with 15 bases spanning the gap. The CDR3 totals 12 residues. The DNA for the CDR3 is TGTGCCAGCAGTTTTCTCCGGGACAATCGGTTCTTC. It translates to CASSFLRDNRFF.

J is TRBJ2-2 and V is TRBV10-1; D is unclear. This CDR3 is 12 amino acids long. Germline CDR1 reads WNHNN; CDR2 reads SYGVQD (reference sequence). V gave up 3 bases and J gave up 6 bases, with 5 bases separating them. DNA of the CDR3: TGCGCCAGCAGTGATCGGCCCGGGGAGCTGTTTTTT. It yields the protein CASSDRPGELFF.

CDR3 sequence: CASSLGTGQSYGYTF. In nucleotides, the CDR3 is TGTGCCAGCAGCTTAGGGACGGGCCAATCCTATGGCTACACCTTC. This chain links TRBV7-2 with TRBJ1-2, with no clear D. The CDR3 length is 15 residues. In germline, CDR1 is SGHTA, CDR2 FQGNSA. V was trimmed by 1 base and J by 4 bases, leaving 13 bases between them. Together with reference TRBV7-2 and TRBJ1-2, the CDR3 gives the full variable domain: GAGVSQSPSNKVTEKGKDVELRCDPISGHTALYWYRQSLGQGLEFLIYFQGNSAPDKSGLPSDRFSAERTGGSVSTLTIQRTQQEDSAVYLCASSLGTGQSYGYTFGSGTRLTVV.

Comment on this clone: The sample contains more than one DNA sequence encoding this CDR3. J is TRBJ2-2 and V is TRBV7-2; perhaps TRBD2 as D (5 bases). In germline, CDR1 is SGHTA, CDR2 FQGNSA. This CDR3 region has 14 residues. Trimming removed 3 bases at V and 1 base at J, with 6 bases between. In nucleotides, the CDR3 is TGTGCCAGCAGCTTGAGCGGGAACACCGGGGAGCTGTTTTTT. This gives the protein CASSLSGNTGELFF.

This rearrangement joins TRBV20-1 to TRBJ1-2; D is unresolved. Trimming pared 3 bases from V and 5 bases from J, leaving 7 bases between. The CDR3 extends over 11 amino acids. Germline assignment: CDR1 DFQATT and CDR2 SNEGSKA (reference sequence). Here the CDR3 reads CSASEGYGYTF. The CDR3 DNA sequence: TGCAGTGCTAGCGAGGGTTATGGCTACACCTTC.

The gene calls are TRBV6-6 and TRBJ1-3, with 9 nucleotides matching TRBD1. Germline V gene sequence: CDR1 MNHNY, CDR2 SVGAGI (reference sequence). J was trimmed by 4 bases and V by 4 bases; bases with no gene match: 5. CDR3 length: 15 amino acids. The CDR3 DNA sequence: TGTGCCAGCAGTTCCCGGGACAGGGCCGGAAACACCATATATTTT. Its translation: CASSSRDRAGNTIYF.

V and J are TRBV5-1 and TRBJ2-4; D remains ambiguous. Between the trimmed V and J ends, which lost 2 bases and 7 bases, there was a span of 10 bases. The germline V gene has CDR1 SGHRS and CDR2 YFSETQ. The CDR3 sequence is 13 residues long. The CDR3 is CASSFATENIQYF. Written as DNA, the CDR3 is TGCGCCAGCAGCTTCGCGACTGAGAACATTCAGTACTTC.

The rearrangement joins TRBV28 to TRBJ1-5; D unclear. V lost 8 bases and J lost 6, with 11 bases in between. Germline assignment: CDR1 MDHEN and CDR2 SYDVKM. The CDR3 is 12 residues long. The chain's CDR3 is CASAPFGQPQHF. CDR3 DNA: TGTGCCAGCGCCCCCTTCGGTCAGCCCCAGCATTTT.

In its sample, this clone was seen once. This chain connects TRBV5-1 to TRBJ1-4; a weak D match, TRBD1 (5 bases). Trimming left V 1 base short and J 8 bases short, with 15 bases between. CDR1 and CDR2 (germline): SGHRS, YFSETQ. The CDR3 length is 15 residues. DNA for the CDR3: TGCGCCAGCAGCTTGCGAGGGGAGACTGGGGAAAAACTGTTTTTT. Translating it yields CASSLRGETGEKLFF.

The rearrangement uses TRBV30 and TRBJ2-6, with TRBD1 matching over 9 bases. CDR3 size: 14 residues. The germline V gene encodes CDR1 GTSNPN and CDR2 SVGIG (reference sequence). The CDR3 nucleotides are TGTGCTCTACAGGGGGCCGCTGGGGCCAACGTCCTGACTTTC. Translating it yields CALQGAAGANVLTF.

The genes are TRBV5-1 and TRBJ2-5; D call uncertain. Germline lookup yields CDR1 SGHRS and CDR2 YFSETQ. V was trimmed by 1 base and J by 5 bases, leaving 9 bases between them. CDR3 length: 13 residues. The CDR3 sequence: CASSLNWGETQYF. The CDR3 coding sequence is TGCGCCAGCAGCTTGAATTGGGGTGAGACCCAGTACTTC.

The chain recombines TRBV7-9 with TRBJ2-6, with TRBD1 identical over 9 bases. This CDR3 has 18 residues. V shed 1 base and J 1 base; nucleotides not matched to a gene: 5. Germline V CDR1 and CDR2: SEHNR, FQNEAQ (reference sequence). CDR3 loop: CASSLVGQGRSGANVLTF. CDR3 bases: TGTGCCAGCAGCTTAGTGGGACAGGGTAGGTCTGGGGCCAACGTCCTGACTTTC.

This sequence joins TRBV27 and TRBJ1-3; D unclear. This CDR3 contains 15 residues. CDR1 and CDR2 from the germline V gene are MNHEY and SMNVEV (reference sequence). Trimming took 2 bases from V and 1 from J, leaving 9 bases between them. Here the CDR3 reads CASSLNSHSGNTIYF. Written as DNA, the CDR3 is TGTGCCAGCAGTTTAAACAGCCATTCTGGAAACACCATATATTTT.

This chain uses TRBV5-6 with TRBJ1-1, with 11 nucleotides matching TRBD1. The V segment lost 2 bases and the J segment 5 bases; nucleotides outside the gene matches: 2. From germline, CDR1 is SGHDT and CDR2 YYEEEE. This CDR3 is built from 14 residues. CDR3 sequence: CASSFGTGGTEAFF. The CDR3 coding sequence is TGTGCCAGCAGCTTTGGGACAGGGGGTACTGAAGCTTTCTTT.

CDR3 residues: CAWSVELYGYTF. Here the CDR3 DNA reads TGTGCCTGGAGTGTAGAACTGTATGGCTACACCTTC. The chain is built from TRBV30 and TRBJ1-2; D not resolved. Trimming stripped 0 bases from V and 5 bases from J, with 7 bases between. The CDR3 is 12 residues long. Germline V gene data show CDR1 as GTSNPN and CDR2 as SVGIG (reference sequence).

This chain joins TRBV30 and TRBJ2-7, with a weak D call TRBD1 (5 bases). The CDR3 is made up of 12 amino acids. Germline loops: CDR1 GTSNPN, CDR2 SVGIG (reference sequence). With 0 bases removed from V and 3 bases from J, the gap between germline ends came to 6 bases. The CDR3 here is CAWSVTGYEQYF. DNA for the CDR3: TGTGCCTGGAGTGTAACAGGCTACGAGCAGTACTTC. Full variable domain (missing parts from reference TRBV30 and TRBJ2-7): SQTIHQWPATLVQPVGSPLSLECTVEGTSNPNLYWYRQAAGRGLQLLFYSVGIGQISSEVPQNLSASRPQDRQFILSSKKLLLSDSGFYLCAWSVTGYEQYFGPGTRLTVT.

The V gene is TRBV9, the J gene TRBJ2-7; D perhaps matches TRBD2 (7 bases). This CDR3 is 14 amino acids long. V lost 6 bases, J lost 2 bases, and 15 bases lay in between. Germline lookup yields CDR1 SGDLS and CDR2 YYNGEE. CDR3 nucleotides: TGTGCCAGCACCAAGGGGGGGGACCCCTACGAGCAGTACTTC. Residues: CASTKGGDPYEQYF.

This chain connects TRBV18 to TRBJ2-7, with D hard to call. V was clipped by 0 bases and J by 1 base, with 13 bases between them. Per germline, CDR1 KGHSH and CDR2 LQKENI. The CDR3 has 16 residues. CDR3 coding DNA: TGTGCCAGCTCACCACCGATGGTTATGGGGTCCTACGAGCAGTACTTC. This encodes CASSPPMVMGSYEQYF.

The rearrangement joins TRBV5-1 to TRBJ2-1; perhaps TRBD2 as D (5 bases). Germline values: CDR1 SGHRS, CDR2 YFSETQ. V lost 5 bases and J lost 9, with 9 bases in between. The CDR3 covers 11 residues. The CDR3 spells CASRLEGEQFF. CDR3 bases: TGCGCCAGCAGGTTAGAGGGTGAGCAGTTCTTC. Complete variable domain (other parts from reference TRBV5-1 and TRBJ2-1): KAGVTQTPRYLIKTRGQQVTLSCSPISGHRSVSWYQQTPGQGLQFLFEYFSETQRNKGNFPGRFSGRQFSNSRSEMNVSTLELGDSALYLCASRLEGEQFFGPGTRLTVL.

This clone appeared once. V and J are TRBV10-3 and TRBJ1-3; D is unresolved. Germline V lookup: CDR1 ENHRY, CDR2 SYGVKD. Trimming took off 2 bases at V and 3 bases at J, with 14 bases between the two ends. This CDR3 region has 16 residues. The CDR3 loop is CAISEPSNGLGNTIYF. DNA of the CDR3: TGTGCCATCAGTGAGCCTTCGAATGGGCTTGGAAACACCATATATTTT.

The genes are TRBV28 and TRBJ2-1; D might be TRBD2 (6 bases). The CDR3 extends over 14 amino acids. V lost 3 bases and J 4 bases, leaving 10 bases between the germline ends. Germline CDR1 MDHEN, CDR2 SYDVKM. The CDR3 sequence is CASSFVGGYNEQFF. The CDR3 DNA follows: TGTGCCAGCAGTTTTGTGGGGGGTTACAATGAGCAGTTCTTC.

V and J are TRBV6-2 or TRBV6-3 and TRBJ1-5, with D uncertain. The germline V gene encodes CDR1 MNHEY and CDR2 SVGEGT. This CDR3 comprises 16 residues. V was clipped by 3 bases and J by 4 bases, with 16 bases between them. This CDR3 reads CASSYSVAGSNQPQHF. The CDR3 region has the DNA TGTGCCAGCAGTTATTCTGTCGCCGGCAGTAATCAGCCCCAGCATTTT.

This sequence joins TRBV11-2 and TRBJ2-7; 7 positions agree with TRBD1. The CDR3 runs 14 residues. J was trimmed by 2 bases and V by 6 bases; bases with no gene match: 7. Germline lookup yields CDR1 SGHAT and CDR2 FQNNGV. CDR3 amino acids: CASRRTGAPYEQYF. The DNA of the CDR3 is TGTGCCAGCAGGAGGACAGGAGCACCCTACGAGCAGTACTTC.

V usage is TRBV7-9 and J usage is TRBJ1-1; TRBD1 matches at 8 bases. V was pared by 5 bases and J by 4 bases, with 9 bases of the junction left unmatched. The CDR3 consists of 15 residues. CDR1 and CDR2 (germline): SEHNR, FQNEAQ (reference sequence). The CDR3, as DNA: TGTGCCAGCAGCCGACCAGGGGGCGAGGGCACTGAAGCTTTCTTT. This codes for CASSRPGGEGTEAFF.

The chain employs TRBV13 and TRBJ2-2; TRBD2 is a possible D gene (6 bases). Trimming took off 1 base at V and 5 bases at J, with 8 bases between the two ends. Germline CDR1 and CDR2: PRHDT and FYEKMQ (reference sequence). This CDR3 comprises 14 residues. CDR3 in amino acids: CASSLVGGTGELFF. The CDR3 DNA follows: TGTGCCAGCAGCTTAGTCGGGGGAACCGGGGAGCTGTTTTTT.

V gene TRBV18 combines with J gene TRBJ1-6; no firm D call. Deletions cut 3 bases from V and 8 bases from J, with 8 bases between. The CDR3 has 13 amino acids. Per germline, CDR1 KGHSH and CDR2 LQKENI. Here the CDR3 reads CASSPAADSPLHF. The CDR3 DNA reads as TGTGCCAGCTCACCCGCCGCGGATTCACCCCTCCACTTT.

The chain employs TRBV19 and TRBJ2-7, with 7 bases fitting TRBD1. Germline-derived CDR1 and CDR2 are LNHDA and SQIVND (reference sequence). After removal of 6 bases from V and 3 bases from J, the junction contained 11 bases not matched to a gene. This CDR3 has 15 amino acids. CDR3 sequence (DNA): TGTGCCAGTAGCCCAGTGACAGGGTGGGGCTACGAGCAGTACTTC. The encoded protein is CASSPVTGWGYEQYF.